The source of this T cell receptor beta chain is a study of T cells in Graves' hyperthyroidism and ophthalmopathy. Germline values: CDR1 SNHLY, CDR2 FYNNEI. V was trimmed by 1 base and J by 4 bases, leaving 14 bases between them. The CDR3 has 15 amino acids. Using RNA transcripts as the source, TCR beta CDR3 regions were amplified. Using the HTBI primer set, a first-round RT-PCR was run on the TCR CDR3. TCRdb passed the multiplex PCR reads through MiXCR, listing each CDR3 protein once. The sample comprises under 800,000 distinct CDR3 sequences, 14% of which are singletons, and 10% rests with the top ten. This clonotype appeared many times.

The origin of this receptor is a young woman with Graves' hyperthyroidism. The sequencing sample was made of blood. The chain is built from TRBV2 and TRBJ2-7; TRBD1 is a possible D gene (5 bases). The CDR3 DNA reads TGTGCCAGCAGTGAAGAATGGGTTTCAGGGTACGAGCAGTACTTC. Its translation: CASSEEWVSGYEQYF. Together with reference TRBV2 and TRBJ2-7, the CDR3 gives the full variable domain: EPEVTQTPSHQVTQMGQEVILRCVPISNHLYFYWYRQILGQKVEFLVSFYNNEISEKSEIFDDQFSVERPDGSNFTLKIRSTKLEDSAMYFCASSEEWVSGYEQYFGPGTRLTVT.